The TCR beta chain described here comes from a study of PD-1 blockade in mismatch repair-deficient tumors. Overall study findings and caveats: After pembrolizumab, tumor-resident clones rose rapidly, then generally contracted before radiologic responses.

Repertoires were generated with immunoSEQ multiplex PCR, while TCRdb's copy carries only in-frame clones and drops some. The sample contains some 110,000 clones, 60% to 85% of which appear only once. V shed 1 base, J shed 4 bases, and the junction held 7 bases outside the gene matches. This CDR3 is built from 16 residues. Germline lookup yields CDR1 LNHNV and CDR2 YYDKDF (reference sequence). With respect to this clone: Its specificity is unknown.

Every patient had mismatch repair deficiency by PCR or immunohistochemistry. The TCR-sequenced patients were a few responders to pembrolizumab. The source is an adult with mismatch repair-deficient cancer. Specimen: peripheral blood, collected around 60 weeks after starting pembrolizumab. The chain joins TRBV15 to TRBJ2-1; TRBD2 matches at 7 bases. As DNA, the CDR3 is TGTGCCACCAGCAGAGTAGGAGCGGGATTTTACAATGAGCAGTTCTTC. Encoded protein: CATSRVGAGFYNEQFF.